Described below is a single T cell receptor (beta chain) sequence and its context. The target antigen is unknown. RNA transcripts gave rise to amplified TCR beta CDR3 regions. HTBI primers were used for first-round RT-PCR of the TCR CDR3. TCRdb used MiXCR to reprocess the multiplex PCR reads, holding one entry per CDR3 protein. The table shows 600,000 or so distinct CDR3 sequences, with approximately 14% occurring only once. The sample is drawn from a study of T cells in Graves' hyperthyroidism and ophthalmopathy. It was uncontrolled infection, other autoimmune disease, pregnancy or lactation that excluded patients. Study findings and constraints: The model anticipated ophthalmopathy a median around six months pre-onset. Most thyroid clonotypes that were expanded above 0.001 also turned up in blood. Ophthalmopathy and stable hyperthyroidism were separated by a 13 V-J model.

The CDR3 has 23 amino acids. The V gene's germline CDR1 is MDHEN and CDR2 SYDVKM. With 0 bases clipped from V and 0 bases from J, the junction kept 18 bases outside the gene matches. Sequenced input: blood. The chain links TRBV28 to TRBJ2-1; 12 positions agree with TRBD2. The sequence came from a woman between 45 and 65 years old with Graves' ophthalmopathy. CDR3 nucleotide sequence: TGTGCCAGCAGTTTATGGGGGTTAACTAGACTAGCGGGGGCTAAGTTCTCCTACAATGAGCAGTTCTTC. Translating it yields CASSLWGLTRLAGAKFSYNEQFF.